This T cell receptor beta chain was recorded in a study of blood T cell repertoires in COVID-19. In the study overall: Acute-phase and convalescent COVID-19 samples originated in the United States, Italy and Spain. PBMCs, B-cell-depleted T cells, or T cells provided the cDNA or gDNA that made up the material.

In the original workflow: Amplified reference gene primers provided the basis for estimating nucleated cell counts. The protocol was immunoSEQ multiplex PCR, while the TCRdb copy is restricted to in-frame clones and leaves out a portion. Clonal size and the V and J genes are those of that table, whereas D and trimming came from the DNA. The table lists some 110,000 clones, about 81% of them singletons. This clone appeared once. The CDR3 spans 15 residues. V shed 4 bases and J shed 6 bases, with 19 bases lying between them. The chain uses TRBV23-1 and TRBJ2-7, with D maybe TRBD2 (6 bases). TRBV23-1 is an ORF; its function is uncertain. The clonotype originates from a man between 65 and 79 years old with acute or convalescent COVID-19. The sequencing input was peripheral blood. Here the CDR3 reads CASSLSRGTAFEQYF. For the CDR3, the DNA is TGCGCCAGCAGTCTCTCCCGCGGGACTGCATTCGAGCAGTACTTC.